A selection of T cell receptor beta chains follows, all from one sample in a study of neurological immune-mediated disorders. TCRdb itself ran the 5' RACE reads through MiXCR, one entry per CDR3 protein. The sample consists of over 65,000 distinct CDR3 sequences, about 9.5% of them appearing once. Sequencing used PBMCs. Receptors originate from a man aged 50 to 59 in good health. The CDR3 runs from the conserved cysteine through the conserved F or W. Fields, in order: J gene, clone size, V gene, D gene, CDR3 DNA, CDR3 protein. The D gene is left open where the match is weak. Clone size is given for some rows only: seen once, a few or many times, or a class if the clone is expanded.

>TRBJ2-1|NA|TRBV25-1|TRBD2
TGTGCCAGCAGTGAAGAGCGGGGGGGTACCTACAATGAGCAGTTCTTC
CASSEERGGTYNEQFF
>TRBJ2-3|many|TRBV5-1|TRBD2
TGCGCCAGCAGCGGATCTAGCGGTACGGCGAATACGCAGTATTTT
CASSGSSGTANTQYF
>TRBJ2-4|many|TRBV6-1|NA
TGTGCCAGCAGTTATAATGACATTCAGTACTTC
CASSYNDIQYF
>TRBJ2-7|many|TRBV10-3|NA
TGTGCCATCAGCGCCGGGATATCGAGCTCCTACGAGCAGTACTTC
CAISAGISSSYEQYF
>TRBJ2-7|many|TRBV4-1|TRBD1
TGCGCCAGCAGCCACGGGACAGGGAGGGGCGAGCAGTACTTC
CASSHGTGRGEQYF
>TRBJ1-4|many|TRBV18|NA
TGTGCCAGCTCAAAAAAGTTGACAGGAAAAACAGAGACTAATGAAAAACTGTTTTTT
CASSKKLTGKTETNEKLFF
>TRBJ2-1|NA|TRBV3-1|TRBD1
TGTGCCAGCAGCCGTGGGACAGGGGGAAACAATGAGCAGTTCTTC
CASSRGTGGNNEQFF
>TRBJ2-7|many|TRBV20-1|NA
TGCAGTGCTAGAGATTTGGTGGGGGGGCCCCGGGAGCAGTACTTC
CSARDLVGGPREQYF
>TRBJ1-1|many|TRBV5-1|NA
TGCGCCAGCAGCTTGTGGGGGAACACTGAAGCTTTCTTT
CASSLWGNTEAFF
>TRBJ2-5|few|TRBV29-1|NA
TGCAGCGTTAAAACAGGTCAAGAGACCCAGTACTTC
CSVKTGQETQYF
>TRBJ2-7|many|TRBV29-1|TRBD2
TGCAGCGTTGGAACTAGCGGGGCCCGGGAGCAGTACTTC
CSVGTSGAREQYF
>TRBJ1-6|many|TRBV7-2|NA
TGTGCCAGCAGCTTGGGGGGACCCCTCCACTTT
CASSLGGPLHF
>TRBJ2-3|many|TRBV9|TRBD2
TGTGCCAGCAGCCCTCGACTAGCGGGAGGGCCAAATACGCAGTATTTT
CASSPRLAGGPNTQYF
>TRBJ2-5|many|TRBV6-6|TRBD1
TGTGCCAGCAGCGACAGGGCTGAGACCCAGTACTTC
CASSDRAETQYF
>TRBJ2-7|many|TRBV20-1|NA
TGCAGTGCTAGGGGAAAGACAGACTACGAGCAGTACTTC
CSARGKTDYEQYF
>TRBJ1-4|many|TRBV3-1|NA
TGTGCCAGCAGCCTCTCCAGTCTCAGGGAGCGAAGACTGTTTTTT
CASSLSSLRERRLFF
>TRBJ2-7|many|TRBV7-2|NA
TGTGCCAGCAGCGCGACAGGCGAACAGTACTTC
CASSATGEQYF
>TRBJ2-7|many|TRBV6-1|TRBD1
TGTGCCAGCAGTGCAGACAGGGGGGACGAGCAGTACTTC
CASSADRGDEQYF